Shown below are 26 T cell receptor beta chains from a single sample sequenced in a study of Ad26.COV2.S vaccination and SARS-CoV-2 variants. Sequencing was performed with immunoSEQ multiplex PCR; in TCRdb, only in-frame clones are kept and a portion is missing. The sample contains 300,000 to 500,000 clones, 70% to 90% of which appear only once. Treatment here: some 20 received Ad26.COV2.S at low or high dose, single or two shots; several received placebo; per-sample allocation not given. Repertoires come from day 63 after the first vaccine or placebo injection. This sample comprised peripheral blood, obtained in a trial of Ad26.COV2.S vaccine versus placebo. These receptors all come from a person between 18 and 65 years old who received the Ad26.COV2.S COVID-19 vaccine or a placebo.

V and J are TRBV9 and TRBJ1-6; TRBD1 matches 8 bases. Losses at the gene ends were 3 bases for V and 9 bases for J; bases not matched to a gene: 14. This CDR3 contains 17 residues. Germline V CDR1 and CDR2: SGDLS, YYNGEE. The CDR3 DNA reads TGTGCCAGCAGCGAATCCACCGGGACAGGAGAGGGTTCACCCCTCCACTTT. It encodes CASSESTGTGEGSPLHF.

The rearrangement links TRBV21-1 to TRBJ1-5. TRBV21-1 is termed a pseudogene. The CDR3 covers 15 residues. CDR3 amino acids: CASSIPTSWNQPQHF. CDR3 nucleotides: TGTGCCAGCAGCATTCCTACGTCGTGGAATCAGCCCCAGCATTTT.

The rearrangement joins TRBV11-3 to TRBJ2-2, with D possibly called TRBD1 or TRBD2 (6 bases each). Germline CDR1 and CDR2: SGHNT and YENEEA. The CDR3 is 14 residues long. Between the trimmed V and J ends, which lost 6 bases and 4 bases, there was a span of 12 bases. This CDR3 reads CASRKGGLTGELFF. In DNA, the CDR3 is TGTGCCAGCAGGAAAGGGGGACTCACCGGGGAGCTGTTTTTT.

This rearrangement joins TRBV29-1 to TRBJ2-3; 9 bases match TRBD2. The CDR3 is 14 residues long. Per germline, CDR1 SQVTM and CDR2 ANQGSEA. Trimming took 7 bases from V and 0 from J; bases not matched to a gene: 5. As DNA, the CDR3 is TGCAGCGCTATTAGCGGGGGCAGCACAGATACGCAGTATTTT. Translation gives CSAISGGSTDTQYF.

The J gene is TRBJ2-3, the V gene TRBV24-1; 12 positions match TRBD2. Germline V gene data show CDR1 as KGHDR and CDR2 as SFDVKD. With V trimmed by 3 bases and J by 1 base, 10 bases remained unmatched. This CDR3 spans 19 amino acids. The CDR3 DNA is TGTGCCACCAGTGATACGGGTTACGGGACTAGCGGGCGCACAGATACGCAGTATTTT. This sequence encodes CATSDTGYGTSGRTDTQYF.

The J gene is TRBJ1-3, the V gene TRBV7-9; D is uncertain. Germline V gene lookup returns CDR1 SEHNR and CDR2 FQNEAQ (reference sequence). Trimming took 11 bases from V and 0 from J, leaving 14 bases between them. This CDR3 region has 14 residues. The CDR3 loop is CAHSGSHSGNTIYF. In DNA, the CDR3 is TGTGCCCACAGCGGGAGTCACTCTGGAAACACCATATATTTT.

This clone was found once. This rearrangement joins TRBV30 to TRBJ2-5; D call uncertain. V lost 5 bases to trimming and J lost 1 base, with 11 bases between them. Germline V CDR1 and CDR2: GTSNPN, SVGIG (reference sequence). CDR3 length: 13 amino acids. The CDR3 reads CAWGKNPQETQYF. CDR3 nucleotides: TGTGCCTGGGGCAAAAATCCCCAAGAGACCCAGTACTTC.

This clone was detected once. The V call is TRBV7-2, the J call TRBJ2-1; D call uncertain. V was pared by 1 base and J by 10 bases, with 11 bases between. The CDR3 has 13 amino acids. From germline, CDR1 is SGHTA and CDR2 FQGNSA. CDR3 protein: CASSLGAVREQFF. The CDR3 coding sequence is TGTGCCAGCAGCTTAGGCGCGGTGCGCGAGCAGTTCTTC. Full variable domain (missing parts from reference TRBV7-2 and TRBJ2-1): GAGVSQSPSNKVTEKGKDVELRCDPISGHTALYWYRQSLGQGLEFLIYFQGNSAPDKSGLPSDRFSAERTGGSVSTLTIQRTQQEDSAVYLCASSLGAVREQFFGPGTRLTVL.

This sequence joins TRBV10-3 and TRBJ2-1; 10 positions agree with TRBD2. V trimming: 6 bases; J trimming: 2 bases; junction bases outside the gene matches: 4. The CDR3 is 15 amino acids. Germline CDR1 and CDR2: ENHRY and SYGVKD. The CDR3 region is CAIRVTSGAYNEQFF. CDR3 bases: TGTGCCATCAGGGTAACTAGCGGGGCCTACAATGAGCAGTTCTTC.

The CDR3: CASSFNEYNEQFF. The CDR3 nucleotides are TGTGCCAGCAGTTTCAACGAATACAATGAGCAGTTCTTC. The chain carries TRBV12-3 or TRBV12-4 and TRBJ2-1; D ambiguous. Trimming removed 3 bases from V and 4 bases from J, with 7 bases in between. This CDR3 is 13 amino acids long.

V is TRBV18 and J is TRBJ2-3, with D perhaps matching TRBD2 (5 bases). Trimming removed 2 bases from V and 2 bases from J, with 14 bases in between. The CDR3 loop spans 16 amino acids. The V gene's germline CDR1 is KGHSH and CDR2 LQKENI. CDR3 in amino acids: CASSPLALLTTDTQYF. In DNA form, the CDR3 reads TGTGCCAGCTCACCATTAGCGCTCCTAACCACAGATACGCAGTATTTT. Combining the CDR3 with reference TRBV18 and TRBJ2-3 gives the whole variable domain NAGVMQNPRHLVRRRGQEARLRCSPMKGHSHVYWYRQLPEEGLKFMVYLQKENIIDESGMPKERFSAEFPKEGPSILRIQQVVRGDSAAYFCASSPLALLTTDTQYFGPGTRLTVL.

This chain links TRBV3-1 (or the pseudogene TRBV3-2) with TRBJ2-3; 8 bases match TRBD1. The CDR3 sequence is 13 residues long. The germline CDR1 and CDR2 sequences are LGHDT and YNNKEL (reference sequence). Losses at the gene ends were 5 bases for V and 6 bases for J; bases not matched to a gene: 4. The CDR3: CASSGDRGDTQYF. The CDR3 region has the DNA TGTGCCAGCAGCGGCGACAGGGGCGATACGCAGTATTTT.

This clone turned up a few times. V and J are TRBV5-6 and TRBJ2-7; unclear D gene. Looked up from germline, CDR1 is SGHDT and CDR2 is YYEEEE. Trimming took 4 bases from V and 3 from J, leaving 17 bases between them. CDR3 size: 15 residues. DNA of the CDR3: TGTGCCAGCAGCCCTCCTATGGGCTTCGGCTACGAGCAGTACTTC. This gives the protein CASSPPMGFGYEQYF.

This clone occurred a few times. The chain employs TRBV19 and TRBJ1-1, with D possibly matching TRBD1 (5 bases). The CDR3 loop spans 13 amino acids. From germline, CDR1 is LNHDA and CDR2 SQIVND (reference sequence). V shed 5 bases and J shed 1 base, with 8 bases lying between them. The chain's CDR3 is CASSRRGNTEAFF. As DNA, the CDR3 is TGTGCCAGTAGTCGTAGGGGGAACACTGAAGCTTTCTTT.

The chain couples TRBV4-1 to TRBJ1-2; D not resolved. The CDR3 is 15 amino acids. Germline CDR1 reads MGHRA; CDR2 reads YSYEKL. V was pared by 2 bases and J by 2 bases, with 12 bases between. CDR3 sequence reads: CASSQSNTENYGYTF. DNA for the CDR3: TGCGCCAGCAGCCAATCTAACACAGAGAACTATGGCTACACCTTC.

The chain couples TRBV7-9 to TRBJ1-2, with 8 bases matching TRBD1. The CDR3 covers 17 residues. Germline lookup yields CDR1 SEHNR and CDR2 FQNEAQ (reference sequence). The V gene end was trimmed by 5 bases and the J gene end by 6 bases; junction bases not matched to a gene: 17. The CDR3, as DNA: TGTGCCAGCAGCAAGACAGGGGAGATCCTCCCTTGGGATGGCTACACCTTC. The encoded protein is CASSKTGEILPWDGYTF.

This chain connects TRBV19 to TRBJ2-5; D unresolved. The germline gives CDR1 LNHDA, CDR2 SQIVND (reference sequence). The CDR3 consists of 15 residues. V was trimmed by 1 base and J by 2 bases, leaving 11 bases between them. In nucleotides, the CDR3 is TGTGCCAGTAGTATAGGTGGCAAGGGACAAGAGACCCAGTACTTC. Amino acids: CASSIGGKGQETQYF.

CDR3 protein: CASSQEHLNAAFF. The CDR3, as DNA: TGCGCCAGCAGCCAAGAGCATTTGAACGCGGCTTTCTTT. The V gene is TRBV4-1, the J gene TRBJ1-1, with D unresolved. Germline V gives CDR1 MGHRA, CDR2 YSYEKL. The CDR3 spans 13 residues. Trimming stripped 0 bases from V and 11 bases from J, with 13 bases between.

The chain recombines TRBV7-8 with TRBJ2-1; a possible D gene is TRBD1 (6 bases). Deletions cut 6 bases from V and 6 bases from J, with 12 bases between. From germline, CDR1 is SGHVS and CDR2 FQNEAQ. CDR3 length: 13 residues. The chain's CDR3 is CASRKRGGNEQFF. CDR3 coding DNA: TGTGCCAGCAGAAAGAGAGGGGGCAATGAGCAGTTCTTC.

The chain is built from TRBV5-5 and TRBJ1-3; TRBD1 is a possible D gene (6 bases). This CDR3 contains 19 residues. With 3 bases removed from V and 0 bases from J, the gap between germline ends came to 22 bases. CDR1 and CDR2 from the germline V gene are SGHKS and YYEKEE (reference sequence). The CDR3 DNA reads as TGTGCCAGCAGCTCTGGAACCCCCTTGACAGGCCCCTCTGGAAACACCATATATTTT. It is translated as CASSSGTPLTGPSGNTIYF.

This clone showed up just once. The chain uses TRBV9 and TRBJ1-2; maybe TRBD1 (5 bases). V was trimmed by 3 bases and J by 4 bases, leaving 10 bases between them. This CDR3 spans 13 amino acids. The germline V gene encodes CDR1 SGDLS and CDR2 YYNGEE. CDR3 protein: CASSAGGRYGYTF. For the CDR3, the DNA is TGTGCCAGCAGCGCCGGGGGACGCTATGGCTACACCTTC.

The sample holds one count of this clone. The chain couples TRBV11-2 to TRBJ2-3, with 15 bases matching TRBD2. This CDR3 comprises 18 residues. The germline CDR1 and CDR2 sequences are SGHAT and FQNNGV. V shed 6 bases, J shed 0 bases, and the junction held 7 bases outside the gene matches. For the CDR3, the DNA is TGTGCCAGCAGTTTCGGACTAGCGGGGGGGCCAAGCACAGATACGCAGTATTTT. Protein product: CASSFGLAGGPSTDTQYF. The whole variable domain, filled in from reference TRBV11-2 and TRBJ2-3, reads EAGVAQSPRYKIIEKRQSVAFWCNPISGHATLYWYQQILGQGPKLLIQFQNNGVVDDSQLPKDRFSAERLKGVDSTLKIQPAKLEDSAVYLCASSFGLAGGPSTDTQYFGPGTRLTVL.

This clone came up a few times. Other DNA sequences of this sample code for an identical CDR3. V and J are TRBV4-1 and TRBJ1-2; D gene unclear. This CDR3 region has 13 residues. V was trimmed by 0 bases and J by 5 bases, leaving 7 bases between them. Looked up from germline, CDR1 is MGHRA and CDR2 is YSYEKL. The chain's CDR3 is CASSQDGGYGYTF. The CDR3 DNA reads as TGCGCCAGCAGCCAAGACGGCGGGTATGGCTACACCTTC.

This chain joins TRBV24-1 and TRBJ2-1, with 10 bases aligning to TRBD2. With 3 bases clipped from V and 15 bases from J, the junction kept 10 bases outside the gene matches. The CDR3 totals 14 residues. From germline, CDR1 is KGHDR and CDR2 SFDVKD. The CDR3 bases are TGTGCCACCAGTGATCAGGCTAGCGGGGGCCGGAGGTTCTTC. It specifies CATSDQASGGRRFF.

The chain links TRBV19 to TRBJ2-6, with TRBD1 matching over 10 bases. The germline V gene has CDR1 LNHDA and CDR2 SQIVND (reference sequence). V was pared by 7 bases and J by 3 bases, with 6 bases of the junction left unmatched. The CDR3 runs to 16 residues. As DNA, the CDR3 is TGTGCCAGTACCCCGGACAGGGGGTTTGGGGCCAACGTCCTGACTTTC. Translating gives CASTPDRGFGANVLTF.

The V gene is TRBV7-2, the J gene TRBJ1-2; perhaps TRBD1 as D (5 bases). The CDR3 contains 16 residues. Per the germline V gene, CDR1 is SGHTA and CDR2 is FQGNSA. V dropped 1 base and J dropped 8 bases, with 20 bases sitting between them. CDR3 sequence (DNA): TGTGCCAGCAGCTTAGAGTGGGGACCGAGGGATGGCGGCTACACCTTC. Encoded protein: CASSLEWGPRDGGYTF. Combining the CDR3 with reference TRBV7-2 and TRBJ1-2 gives the whole variable domain GAGVSQSPSNKVTEKGKDVELRCDPISGHTALYWYRQSLGQGLEFLIYFQGNSAPDKSGLPSDRFSAERTGGSVSTLTIQRTQQEDSAVYLCASSLEWGPRDGGYTFGSGTRLTVV.